This TCR beta chain stems from a study of blood T cell repertoires in COVID-19. On the study more broadly: Samples of COVID-19 (acute and convalescent) were obtained from the United States, Italy and Spain. In each case, the material was cDNA or gDNA derived from T cells, B-cell-depleted T cells, or PBMCs.

Under the authors' procedure: Nucleated cell counts were estimated from reference gene primer amplification. Clones were sequenced by immunoSEQ multiplex PCR, and TCRdb holds only the in-frame ones, with some missing. V and J calls and clone size come straight from that table; D and trimming were deduced from the DNA. Of a few hundred thousand clones listed, around 80% are singletons. This clone came up a few times. Germline-derived CDR1 and CDR2 are SGHRS and YFSETQ. V dropped 0 bases and J dropped 3 bases, with 12 bases sitting between them. This CDR3 comprises 15 residues. The chain employs TRBV5-1 and TRBJ1-1, with D tentatively TRBD1 (5 bases). Sequenced material: peripheral blood. This clonotype originated in a woman in her sixties or seventies with acute or convalescent COVID-19. CDR3 amino acids: CASSLVAGSDTEAFF. The CDR3 DNA follows: TGCGCCAGCAGCTTGGTGGCAGGGTCTGACACTGAAGCTTTCTTT.